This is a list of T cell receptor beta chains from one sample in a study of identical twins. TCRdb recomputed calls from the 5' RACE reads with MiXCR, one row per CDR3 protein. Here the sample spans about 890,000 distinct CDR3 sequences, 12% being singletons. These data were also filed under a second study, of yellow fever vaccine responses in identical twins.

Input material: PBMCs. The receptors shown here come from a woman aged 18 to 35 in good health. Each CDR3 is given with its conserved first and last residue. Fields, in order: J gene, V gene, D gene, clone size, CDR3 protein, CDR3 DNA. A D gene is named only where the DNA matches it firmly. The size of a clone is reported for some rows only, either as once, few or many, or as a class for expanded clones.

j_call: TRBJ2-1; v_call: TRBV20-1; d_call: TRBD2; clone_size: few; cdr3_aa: CSASLPSGGAHEQFF; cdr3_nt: TGCAGTGCTAGCCTGCCTAGCGGGGGGGCTCATGAGCAGTTCTTC
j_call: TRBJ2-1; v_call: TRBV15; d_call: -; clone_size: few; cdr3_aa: CATSKRAGRMDEQFF; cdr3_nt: TGTGCCACCAGTAAAAGGGCCGGGCGAATGGATGAGCAGTTCTTC
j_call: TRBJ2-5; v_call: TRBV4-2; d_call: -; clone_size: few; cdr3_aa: CASWTRLGETQYF; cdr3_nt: TGTGCCAGCTGGACCAGGCTGGGTGAGACCCAGTACTTC
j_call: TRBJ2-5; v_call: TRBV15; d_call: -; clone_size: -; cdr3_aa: CATSRDSEETQYF; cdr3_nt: TGTGCCACCAGCAGGGATTCCGAAGAGACCCAGTACTTC
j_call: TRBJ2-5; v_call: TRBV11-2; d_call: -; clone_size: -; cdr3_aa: CASSLYQAETQYF; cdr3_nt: TGTGCCAGCAGCCTCTATCAGGCGGAGACCCAGTACTTC
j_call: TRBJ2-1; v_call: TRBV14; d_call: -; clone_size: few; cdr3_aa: CASSHLARNEQFF; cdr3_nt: TGTGCCAGCAGCCATCTAGCGCGAAATGAGCAGTTCTTC
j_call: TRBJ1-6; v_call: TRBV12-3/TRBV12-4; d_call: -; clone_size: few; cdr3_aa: CASSLSVVGPSSYNSPLHF; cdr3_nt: TGTGCCAGCAGTTTATCTGTGGTAGGGCCGAGCTCCTATAATTCACCCCTCCACTTT
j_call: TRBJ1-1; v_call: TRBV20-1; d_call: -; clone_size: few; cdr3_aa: CSASRSPEYTEAFF; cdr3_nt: TGCAGTGCTTCGCGGTCTCCGGAGTACACTGAAGCTTTCTTT
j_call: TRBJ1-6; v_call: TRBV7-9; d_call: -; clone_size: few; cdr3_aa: CASTTSGRLNSPLHF; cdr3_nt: TGTGCCAGCACCACTTCCGGGCGCCTAAATTCACCCCTCCACTTT
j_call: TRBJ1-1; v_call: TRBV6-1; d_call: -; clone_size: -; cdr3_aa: CASPGQRNTEAFF; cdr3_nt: TGTGCCAGCCCCGGACAGAGAAACACTGAAGCCTTCTTT
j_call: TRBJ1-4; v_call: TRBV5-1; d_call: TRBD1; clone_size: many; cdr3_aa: CASSLDRGRGEKLFF; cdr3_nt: TGCGCCAGCAGCCTGGACAGGGGGCGCGGTGAAAAACTGTTTTTT
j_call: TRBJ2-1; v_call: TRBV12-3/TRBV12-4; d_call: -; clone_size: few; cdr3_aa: CASSLGTKEFF; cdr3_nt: TGTGCCAGCAGTTTAGGGACTAAAGAGTTCTTC
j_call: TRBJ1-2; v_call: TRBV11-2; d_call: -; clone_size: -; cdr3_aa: CASSQRGPPTSDYGYTF; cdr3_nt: TGTGCCAGCAGCCAAAGGGGACCGCCGACTTCCGACTATGGCTACACCTTC
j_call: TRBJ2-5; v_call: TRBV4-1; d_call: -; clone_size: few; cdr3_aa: CASSQAGVQETQYF; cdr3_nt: TGCGCCAGCAGCCAAGCGGGGGTTCAAGAGACCCAGTACTTC
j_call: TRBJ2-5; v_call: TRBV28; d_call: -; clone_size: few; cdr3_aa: CASTESATGTAETQYF; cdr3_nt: TGTGCCAGCACCGAGTCCGCAACCGGGACGGCAGAGACCCAGTACTTC
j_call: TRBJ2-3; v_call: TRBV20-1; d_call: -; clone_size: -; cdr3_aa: CSAPLSGDTQYF; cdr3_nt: TGCAGTGCCCCTTTATCTGGCGATACGCAGTATTTT
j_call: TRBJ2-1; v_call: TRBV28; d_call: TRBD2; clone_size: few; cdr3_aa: CALTLAGDGLSYNEQFF; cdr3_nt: TGTGCCCTGACTTTAGCGGGAGATGGGCTAAGCTACAATGAGCAGTTCTTC
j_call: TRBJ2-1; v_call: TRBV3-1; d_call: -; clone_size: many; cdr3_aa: CASSQDTGRDYNEQFF; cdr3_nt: TGTGCCAGCAGCCAAGATACAGGGCGGGATTACAATGAGCAGTTCTTC
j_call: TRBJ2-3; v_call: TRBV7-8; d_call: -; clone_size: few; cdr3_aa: CASSLGRAIGADTQYF; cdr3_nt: TGTGCCAGCAGCTTAGGTCGGGCCATCGGGGCAGATACGCAGTATTTT
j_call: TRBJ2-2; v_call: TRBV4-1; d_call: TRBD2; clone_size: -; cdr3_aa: CASSHVGGLAASPGELFF; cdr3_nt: TGCGCCAGCAGCCACGTCGGCGGACTAGCGGCGTCCCCGGGGGAGCTGTTTTTT
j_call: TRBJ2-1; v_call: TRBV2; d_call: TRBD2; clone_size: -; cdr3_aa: CASRAGGSSYNEQFF; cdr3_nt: TGTGCCAGCAGAGCGGGAGGGAGCTCCTACAATGAGCAGTTCTTC
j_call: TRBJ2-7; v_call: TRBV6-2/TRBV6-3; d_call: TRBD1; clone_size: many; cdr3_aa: CASSYGTATYEQYF; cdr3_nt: TGTGCCAGCAGTTACGGGACAGCGACCTACGAGCAGTACTTC
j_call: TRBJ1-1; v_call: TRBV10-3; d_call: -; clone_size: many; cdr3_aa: CAISGATGTEAFF; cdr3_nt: TGTGCCATCTCCGGGGCTACGGGCACTGAAGCTTTCTTT
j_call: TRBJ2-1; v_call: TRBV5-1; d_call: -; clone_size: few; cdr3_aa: CASSSNLNNEQFF; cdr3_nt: TGCGCCAGCAGCTCCAACCTAAACAATGAGCAGTTCTTC
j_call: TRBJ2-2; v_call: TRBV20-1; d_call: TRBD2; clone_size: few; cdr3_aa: CSAVLAGWAGELFF; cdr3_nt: TGCAGTGCTGTCCTAGCGGGGTGGGCCGGGGAGCTGTTTTTT
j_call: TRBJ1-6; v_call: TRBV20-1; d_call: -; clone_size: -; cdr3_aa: CSAMPEVNSPLHF; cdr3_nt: TGCAGTGCTATGCCGGAGGTTAATTCACCCCTCCACTTT
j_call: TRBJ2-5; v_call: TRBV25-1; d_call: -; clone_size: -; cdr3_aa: CASRGDRVSETQYF; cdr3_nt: TGTGCCAGCAGAGGGGATAGGGTTTCGGAGACCCAGTACTTC
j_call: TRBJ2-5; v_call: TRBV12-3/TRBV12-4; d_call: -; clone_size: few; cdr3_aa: CASRGVGIGETQYF; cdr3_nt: TGTGCCAGCAGGGGCGTGGGAATCGGGGAGACCCAGTACTTC
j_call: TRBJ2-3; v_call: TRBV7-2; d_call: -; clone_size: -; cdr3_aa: CASSLFADRNIDTQYF; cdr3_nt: TGTGCCAGCAGCTTGTTCGCGGACAGAAATATAGATACGCAGTATTTT
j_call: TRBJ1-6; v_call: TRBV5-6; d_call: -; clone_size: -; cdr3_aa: CASKAGDNNSPLHF; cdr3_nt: TGTGCCAGCAAGGCAGGGGATAATAATTCACCCCTCCACTTT
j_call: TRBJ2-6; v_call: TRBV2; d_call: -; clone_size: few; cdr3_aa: CASSDPLLWANVLTF; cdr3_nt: TGTGCCAGCAGTGATCCCCTATTATGGGCCAACGTCCTGACTTTC
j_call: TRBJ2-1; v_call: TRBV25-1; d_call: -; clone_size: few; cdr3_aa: CASRPFQAGGLSGNEQFF; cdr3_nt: TGTGCCAGCAGGCCATTTCAGGCAGGGGGACTCTCGGGGAATGAGCAGTTCTTC
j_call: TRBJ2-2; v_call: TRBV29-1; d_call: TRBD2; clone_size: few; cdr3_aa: CSVVKREGSTGELFF; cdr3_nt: TGCAGCGTTGTTAAGCGGGAGGGAAGCACCGGGGAGCTGTTTTTT
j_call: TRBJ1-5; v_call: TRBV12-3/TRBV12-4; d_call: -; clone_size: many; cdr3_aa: CASSLGPSNQPQHF; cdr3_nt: TGTGCCAGCAGTTTAGGGCCGAGCAATCAGCCCCAGCATTTT
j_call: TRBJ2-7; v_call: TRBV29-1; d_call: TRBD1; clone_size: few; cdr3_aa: CSVDGTGTGGRYEQYF; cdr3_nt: TGCAGCGTTGACGGTACCGGGACAGGGGGCCGGTACGAGCAGTACTTC
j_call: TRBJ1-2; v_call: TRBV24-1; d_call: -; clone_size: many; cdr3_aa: CATSDLYGYTF; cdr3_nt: TGTGCCACCAGTGACCTATATGGCTACACCTTC
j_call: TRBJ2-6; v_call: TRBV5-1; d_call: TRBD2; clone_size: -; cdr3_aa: CASSSGGGFGANVLTF; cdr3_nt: TGCGCCAGCAGCTCGGGAGGAGGGTTTGGGGCCAACGTCCTGACTTTC
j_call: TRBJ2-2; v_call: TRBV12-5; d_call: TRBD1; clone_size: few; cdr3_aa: CASGRQGTANTGELFF; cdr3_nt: TGTGCTAGTGGCCGACAGGGGACAGCGAACACCGGGGAGCTGTTTTTT
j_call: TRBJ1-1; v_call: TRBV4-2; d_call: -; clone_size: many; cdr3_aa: CASSPYVSVNTEAFF; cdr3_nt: TGTGCCAGCAGCCCCTACGTTTCGGTGAACACTGAAGCTTTCTTT
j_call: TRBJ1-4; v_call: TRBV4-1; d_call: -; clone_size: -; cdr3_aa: CASSQGYSVNEKLFF; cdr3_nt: TGCGCCAGCAGCCAGGGATATTCCGTTAATGAAAAACTGTTTTTT
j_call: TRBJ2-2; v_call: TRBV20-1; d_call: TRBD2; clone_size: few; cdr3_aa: CSAGRGAGSGELFF; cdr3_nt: TGCAGTGCTGGGCGGGGGGCCGGCTCCGGGGAGCTGTTTTTT
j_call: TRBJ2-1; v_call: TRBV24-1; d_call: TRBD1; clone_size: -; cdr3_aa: CATSDRTGPNYNEQFF; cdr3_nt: TGTGCCACCAGTGACCGGACAGGGCCGAATTACAATGAGCAGTTCTTC
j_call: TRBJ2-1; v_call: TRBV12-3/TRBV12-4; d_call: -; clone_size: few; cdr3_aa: CASSLFEGHNEQFF; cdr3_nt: TGTGCCAGCAGTTTATTCGAGGGACATAATGAGCAGTTCTTC
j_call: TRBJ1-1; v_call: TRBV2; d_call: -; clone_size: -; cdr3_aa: CASSGWANEAFF; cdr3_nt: TGTGCCAGCAGTGGTTGGGCAAATGAAGCTTTCTTT
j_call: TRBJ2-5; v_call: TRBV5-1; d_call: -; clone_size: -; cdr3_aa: CASSPPGHQETQYF; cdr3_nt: TGCGCCAGCAGCCCACCGGGACACCAAGAGACCCAGTACTTC
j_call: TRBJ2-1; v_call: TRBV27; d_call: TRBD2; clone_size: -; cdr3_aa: CASSSLAGERNEQFF; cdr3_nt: TGTGCCAGCAGTTCCCTAGCGGGAGAGAGGAATGAGCAGTTCTTC
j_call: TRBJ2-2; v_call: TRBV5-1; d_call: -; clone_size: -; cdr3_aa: CASSLGNREHTWTGELFF; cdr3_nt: TGCGCCAGCAGCTTGGGGAACAGGGAGCATACTTGGACCGGGGAGCTGTTTTTT
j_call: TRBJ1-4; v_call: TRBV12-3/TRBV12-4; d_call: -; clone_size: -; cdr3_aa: CASSPTGPANEKLFF; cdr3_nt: TGTGCCAGCAGCCCTACAGGCCCGGCTAATGAAAAACTGTTTTTT
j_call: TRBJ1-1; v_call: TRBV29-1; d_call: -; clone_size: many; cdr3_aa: CSVDENTEAFF; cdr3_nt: TGCAGCGTTGATGAGAACACTGAAGCTTTCTTT
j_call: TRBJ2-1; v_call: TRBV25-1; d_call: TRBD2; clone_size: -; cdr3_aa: CASSAQRELGNEQFF; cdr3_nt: TGTGCCAGCAGTGCCCAGCGGGAGTTGGGGAATGAGCAGTTCTTC
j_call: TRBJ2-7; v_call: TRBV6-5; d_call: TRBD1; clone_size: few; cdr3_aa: CASSYFVGTGGVEQYF; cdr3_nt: TGTGCCAGCAGTTACTTTGTCGGGACAGGGGGCGTCGAGCAGTACTTC
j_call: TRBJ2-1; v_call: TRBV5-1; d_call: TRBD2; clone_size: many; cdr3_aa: CASSLGGTSGRNEQFF; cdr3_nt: TGCGCCAGCAGCTTGGGGGGGACTAGCGGGAGGAATGAGCAGTTCTTC
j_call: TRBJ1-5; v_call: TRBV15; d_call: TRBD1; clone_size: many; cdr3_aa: CATNEWGTGGNQPQHF; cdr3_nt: TGTGCCACCAACGAATGGGGGACAGGTGGCAATCAGCCCCAGCATTTT